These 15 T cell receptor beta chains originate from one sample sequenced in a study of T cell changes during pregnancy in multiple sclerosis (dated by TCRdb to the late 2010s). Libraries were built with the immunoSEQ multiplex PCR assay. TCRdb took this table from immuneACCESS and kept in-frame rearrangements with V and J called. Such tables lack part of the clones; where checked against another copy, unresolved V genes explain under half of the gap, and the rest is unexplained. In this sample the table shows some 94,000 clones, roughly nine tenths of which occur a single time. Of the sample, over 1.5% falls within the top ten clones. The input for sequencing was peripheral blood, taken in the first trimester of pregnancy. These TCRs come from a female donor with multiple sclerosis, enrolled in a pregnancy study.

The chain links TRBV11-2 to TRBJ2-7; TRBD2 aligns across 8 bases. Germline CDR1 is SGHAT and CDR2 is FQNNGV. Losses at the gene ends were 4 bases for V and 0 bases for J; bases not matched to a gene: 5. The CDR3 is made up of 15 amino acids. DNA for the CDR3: TGTGCCAGCAGCTCAACTAGCGGAGGCTCCTACGAGCAGTACTTC. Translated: CASSSTSGGSYEQYF.

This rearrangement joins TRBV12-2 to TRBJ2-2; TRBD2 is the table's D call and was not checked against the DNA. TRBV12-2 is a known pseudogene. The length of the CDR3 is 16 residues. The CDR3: CAVGYEGGTNTGELFF. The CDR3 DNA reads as TGTGCAGTCGGTTATGAGGGAGGTACGAACACCGGGGAGCTGTTTTTT.

CDR3 nucleotides: TGCACCGGGGGTGCGGGCATGAACACTGAAGCTTTCTTT. This sequence encodes CTGGAGMNTEAFF. V is TRBV29-1 and J is TRBJ1-1, with D perhaps matching TRBD1 (5 bases). Germline V CDR1 and CDR2: SQVTM, ANQGSEA. This CDR3 is built from 13 residues.

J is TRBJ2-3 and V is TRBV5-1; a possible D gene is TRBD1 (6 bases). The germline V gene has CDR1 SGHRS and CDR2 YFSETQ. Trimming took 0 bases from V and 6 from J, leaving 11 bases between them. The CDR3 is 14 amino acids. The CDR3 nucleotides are TGCGCCAGCAGCTTGGAGGGGGTCAGGGATACGCAGTATTTT. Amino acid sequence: CASSLEGVRDTQYF. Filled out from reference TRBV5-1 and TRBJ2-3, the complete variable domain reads KAGVTQTPRYLIKTRGQQVTLSCSPISGHRSVSWYQQTPGQGLQFLFEYFSETQRNKGNFPGRFSGRQFSNSRSEMNVSTLELGDSALYLCASSLEGVRDTQYFGPGTRLTVL.

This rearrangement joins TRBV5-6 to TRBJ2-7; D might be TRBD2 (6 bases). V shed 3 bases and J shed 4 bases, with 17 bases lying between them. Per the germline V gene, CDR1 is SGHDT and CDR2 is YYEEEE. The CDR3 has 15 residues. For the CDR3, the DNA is TGTGCCAGCAGCTGGAGGGCCATGGACGGGTACGAGCAGTACTTC. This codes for CASSWRAMDGYEQYF.

DNA of the CDR3: TGTGCCAGCAGCCAGGACGTCGCGGGACTAGCAGACCACCCCACAGATACGCAGTATTTT. Amino acid sequence: CASSQDVAGLADHPTDTQYF. The chain recombines TRBV13 with TRBJ2-3, with 9 bases aligning to TRBD2. V trimming: 5 bases; J trimming: 2 bases; junction bases outside the gene matches: 20. In germline, CDR1 is PRHDT, CDR2 FYEKMQ (reference sequence). The CDR3 spans 20 residues.

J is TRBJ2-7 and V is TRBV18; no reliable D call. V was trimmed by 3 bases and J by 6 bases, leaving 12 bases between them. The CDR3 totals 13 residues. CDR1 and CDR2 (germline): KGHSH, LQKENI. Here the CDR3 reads CASSPDRPGEQYF. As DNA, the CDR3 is TGTGCCAGCTCACCTGATCGGCCGGGCGAGCAGTACTTC.

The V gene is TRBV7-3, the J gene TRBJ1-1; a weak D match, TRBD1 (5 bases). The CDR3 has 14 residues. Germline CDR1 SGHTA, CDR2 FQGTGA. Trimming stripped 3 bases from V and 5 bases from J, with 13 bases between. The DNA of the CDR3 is TGTGCCAGCAGCTTTGACGGACGGGGGACTGAAGCTTTCTTT. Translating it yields CASSFDGRGTEAFF. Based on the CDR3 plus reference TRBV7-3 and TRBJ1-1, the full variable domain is GAGVSQTPSNKVTEKGKYVELRCDPISGHTALYWYRQSLGQGPEFLIYFQGTGAADDSGLPNDRFFAVRPEGSVSTLKIQRTERGDSAVYLCASSFDGRGTEAFFGQGTRLTVV.

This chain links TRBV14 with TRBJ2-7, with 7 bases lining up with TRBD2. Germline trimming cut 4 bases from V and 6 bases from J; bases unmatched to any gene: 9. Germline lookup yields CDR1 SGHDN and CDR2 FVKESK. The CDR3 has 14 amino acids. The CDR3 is CASSPKAAGAEQYF. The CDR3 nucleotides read TGTGCCAGCAGCCCCAAGGCGGCGGGAGCCGAGCAGTACTTC.

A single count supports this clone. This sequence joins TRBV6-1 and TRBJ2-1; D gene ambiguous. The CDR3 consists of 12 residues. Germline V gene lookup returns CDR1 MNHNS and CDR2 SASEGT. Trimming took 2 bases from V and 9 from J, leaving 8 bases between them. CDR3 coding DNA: TGTGCCAGCAGTGAACCCAGAGGTGAGCAGTTCTTC. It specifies CASSEPRGEQFF.

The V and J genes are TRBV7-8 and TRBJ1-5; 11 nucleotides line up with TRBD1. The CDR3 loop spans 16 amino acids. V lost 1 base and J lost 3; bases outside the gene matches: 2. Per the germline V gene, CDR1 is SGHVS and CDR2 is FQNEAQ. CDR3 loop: CASSLGTGGVNQPQHF. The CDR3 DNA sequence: TGTGCCAGCAGCTTAGGGACAGGGGGCGTCAATCAGCCCCAGCATTTT.

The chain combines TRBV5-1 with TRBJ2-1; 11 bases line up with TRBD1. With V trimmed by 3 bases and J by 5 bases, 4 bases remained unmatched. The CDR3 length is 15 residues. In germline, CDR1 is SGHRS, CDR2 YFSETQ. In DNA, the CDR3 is TGCGCCAGCAGCTCCGGACAGGGGGCGGACAATGAGCAGTTCTTC. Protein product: CASSSGQGADNEQFF.

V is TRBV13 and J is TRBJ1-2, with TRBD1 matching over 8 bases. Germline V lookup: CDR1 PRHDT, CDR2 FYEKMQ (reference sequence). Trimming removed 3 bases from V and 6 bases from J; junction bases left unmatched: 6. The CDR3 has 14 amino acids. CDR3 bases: TGTGCCAGCAGCTTCGGACAGGGTGCGGATGGCTACACCTTC. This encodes CASSFGQGADGYTF.

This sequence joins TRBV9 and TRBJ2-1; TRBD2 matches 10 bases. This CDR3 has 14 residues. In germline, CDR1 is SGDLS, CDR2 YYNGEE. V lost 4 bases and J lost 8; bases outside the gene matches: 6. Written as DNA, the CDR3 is TGTGCCAGCAGCCTGAGCGGGAGGGCCCATGAGCAGTTCTTC. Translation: CASSLSGRAHEQFF.

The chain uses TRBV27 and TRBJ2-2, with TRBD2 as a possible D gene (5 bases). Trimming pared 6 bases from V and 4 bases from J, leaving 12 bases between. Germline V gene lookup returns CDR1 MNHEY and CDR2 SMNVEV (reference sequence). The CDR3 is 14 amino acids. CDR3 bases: TGTGCCAGCAGAGAGGGATCGAGCACCGGGGAGCTGTTTTTT. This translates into CASREGSSTGELFF.